What follows are 24 T cell receptor beta chains derived from one specimen sequenced in a study of T cell repertoires in cytomegalovirus infection. TCRdb recomputed calls from the reads with MiXCR, one row per CDR3 protein. The data contain roughly 720,000 distinct CDR3 sequences, roughly 35% of them singletons. Source material: PBMCs. The source is a human donor in good health (CMV status not recorded). Some clones in this sample may be carry-over from other donors' samples.

This clonotype showed up just a few times. The genes are TRBV6-1 and TRBJ1-5; 7 nucleotides agree with TRBD1. The CDR3 consists of 13 residues. J lost 5 bases, V lost 6 bases, and 4 bases had no gene match. Germline CDR1 reads MNHNS; CDR2 reads SASEGT. CDR3 loop: CASSPGQHQPQHF. CDR3 sequence (DNA): TGTGCCAGCAGCCCGGGACAGCATCAGCCCCAGCATTTT.

As concerns this clonotype: Possible read error: a much larger clone is one base away. The missing conserved phenylalanine or tryptophan at the end of this CDR3 makes a read error likely. V is TRBV29-1 and J is TRBJ1-1; 7 bases fit TRBD1. The J segment lost 0 bases and the V segment lost 6 bases, leaving 10 bases of the junction unmatched. Per the germline V gene, CDR1 is SQVTM and CDR2 is ANQGSEA. The CDR3 loop spans 15 amino acids. CDR3 amino acids: CSVEFRDSLNTEAFC. The CDR3 DNA reads as TGCAGCGTCGAGTTCCGGGACAGCCTGAACACTGAAGCTTTCTGT.

The chain joins TRBV6-8 to TRBJ1-2, with TRBD1 as a possible D gene (5 bases). The CDR3 totals 13 residues. V dropped 8 bases and J dropped 6 bases, with 16 bases sitting between them. In germline, CDR1 is MNHGY, CDR2 SAAAGT. CDR3 residues: CASGFMGGDGYTF. Here the CDR3 DNA reads TGTGCCAGCGGCTTTATGGGGGGAGATGGCTACACCTTC.

The chain carries TRBV29-1 and TRBJ2-6; D is uncertain. The germline V gene encodes CDR1 SQVTM and CDR2 ANQGSEA. Trimming left V 3 bases short and J 0 bases short, with 9 bases between. CDR3 length: 15 amino acids. The CDR3 sequence is CSVEEWISGANVLTF. The CDR3 nucleotides read TGCAGCGTTGAGGAATGGATCTCTGGGGCCAACGTCCTGACTTTC.

For this clonotype: Without the conserved terminal phenylalanine or tryptophan, this CDR3 likely stems from a read error. The chain is built from TRBV12-3 or TRBV12-4 and TRBJ2-1; 7 positions agree with TRBD1. The V gene end was trimmed by 7 bases and the J gene end by 8 bases; junction bases not matched to a gene: 14. CDR3 length: 15 residues. The CDR3 reads CASKGKGGWGDEQFI. In DNA, the CDR3 is TGTGCCAGCAAAGGAAAAGGGGGCTGGGGCGATGAGCAGTTCATC.

The chain combines TRBV28 with TRBJ2-7, with TRBD1 matching over 10 bases. V lost 3 bases, J lost 3 bases, and 8 bases stayed unmatched. The germline V gene encodes CDR1 MDHEN and CDR2 SYDVKM. CDR3 length: 16 residues. In nucleotides, the CDR3 is TGTGCCAGCAGTTTGCCTTCGGGACAGGGGTACTACGAGCAGTACTTC. It is translated as CASSLPSGQGYYEQYF.

The V call is TRBV7-9, the J call TRBJ2-2; D possibly corresponds to TRBD1 (5 bases). Trimming stripped 5 bases from V and 2 bases from J, with 15 bases between. This CDR3 is built from 16 residues. Germline loops: CDR1 SEHNR, CDR2 FQNEAQ (reference sequence). Here the CDR3 DNA reads TGTGCCAGCAGCGCTGCGGCTTGGGGCAACACCGGGGAGCTGTTTTTT. Encoded protein: CASSAAAWGNTGELFF.

The chain recombines TRBV5-1 with TRBJ1-4; 9 bases are a match to TRBD1. J was trimmed by 0 bases and V by 2 bases; bases with no gene match: 2. This CDR3 is 16 amino acids long. CDR1 and CDR2 (germline): SGHRS, YFSETQ. CDR3 sequence (DNA): TGCGCCAGCAGCTTAACAGGGGGCGCAACTAATGAAAAACTGTTTTTT. It codes for CASSLTGGATNEKLFF.

V usage is TRBV5-6 and J usage is TRBJ1-5, with D possibly being TRBD1 (6 bases). The CDR3 consists of 14 residues. The V gene lost 1 base and the J gene lost 5 bases, with 10 bases spanning the gap. The germline gives CDR1 SGHDT, CDR2 YYEEEE. The CDR3 DNA reads TGTGCCAGCAGCTTGATGGGGGCAGATCAGCCCCAGCATTTT. Translated: CASSLMGADQPQHF.

A note on this clonotype: A much larger clone lies a single base off, so this may be a read error. In DNA form, the CDR3 reads TGTGCCAGTAGGATAGCGGGGGCTGGGGCCAACGTCCTGACTTTC. Amino acids: CASRIAGAGANVLTF. This rearrangement joins TRBV19 to TRBJ2-6; 9 bases line up with TRBD2. CDR1 LNHDA and CDR2 SQIVND come from the germline V gene (reference sequence). CDR3 size: 15 residues.

The V call is TRBV27, the J call TRBJ1-2; 9 bases are a match to TRBD1. Germline V gene lookup returns CDR1 MNHEY and CDR2 SMNVEV (reference sequence). CDR3 size: 17 residues. The junction had 10 bases not matched to a gene; V was cut back by 5 bases and J by 0 bases. The CDR3 spells CASSTGGGGGANYGYTF. The DNA for the CDR3 is TGTGCCAGCAGTACAGGGGGCGGAGGGGGGGCTAACTATGGCTACACCTTC.

The rearrangement links TRBV27 to TRBJ2-2; no clear D. V was trimmed by 3 bases and J by 6 bases, leaving 8 bases between them. The CDR3 is 13 amino acids. CDR1 is MNHEY and CDR2 is SMNVEV in the germline V gene (reference sequence). The CDR3, as DNA: TGTGCCAGCAGTTTCTCTCTACCCGGGGAGCTGTTTTTT. This sequence encodes CASSFSLPGELFF.

The chain couples TRBV28 to TRBJ2-5, with 9 bases identical to TRBD1. Losses at the gene ends were 4 bases for V and 5 bases for J; bases not matched to a gene: 5. The CDR3 runs to 14 residues. CDR1 MDHEN and CDR2 SYDVKM come from the germline V gene. The CDR3 DNA sequence: TGTGCCAGCAGTTGGACAGGGGCTGAGGAGACCCAGTACTTC. Its protein is CASSWTGAEETQYF.

The genes are TRBV10-3 and TRBJ2-7, with a tentative D call TRBD1 (5 bases). This CDR3 contains 13 residues. V lost 6 bases, J lost 1 base, and 10 bases lay in between. Germline V gene lookup returns CDR1 ENHRY and CDR2 SYGVKD. CDR3 coding DNA: TGTGCCATCAGGGACGGACAATCCTACGAGCAGTACTTC. The encoded protein is CAIRDGQSYEQYF.

This clonotype was detected only a few times. V usage is TRBV5-1 and J usage is TRBJ2-7; D is unresolved. This CDR3 has 12 residues. The V gene's germline CDR1 is SGHRS and CDR2 YFSETQ. Trimming removed 5 bases at V and 6 bases at J, with 12 bases between. CDR3 in DNA: TGCGCCAGCAGGTTAGCCAGCGCCGAGCAGTACTTC. Protein sequence: CASRLASAEQYF. The full variable domain, in which reference TRBV5-1 and TRBJ2-7 provide the parts outside the CDR3, is KAGVTQTPRYLIKTRGQQVTLSCSPISGHRSVSWYQQTPGQGLQFLFEYFSETQRNKGNFPGRFSGRQFSNSRSEMNVSTLELGDSALYLCASRLASAEQYFGPGTRLTVT.

The rearrangement uses TRBV28 and TRBJ2-1; D may be TRBD1 (5 bases). Germline-derived CDR1 and CDR2 are MDHEN and SYDVKM. The CDR3 is 16 amino acids. Trimming pared 6 bases from V and 1 base from J, leaving 16 bases between. The CDR3 nucleotides read TGTGCCAGCAGCTCTCAGGGCACGGCGTCCTACAATGAGCAGTTCTTC. Translation gives CASSSQGTASYNEQFF.

This clonotype was detected only a few times. The V call is TRBV7-8, the J call TRBJ2-7, with D possibly being TRBD2 (5 bases). The CDR3 runs to 15 residues. V was cut by 1 base and J by 7 bases, with 17 bases left in between. Per the germline V gene, CDR1 is SGHVS and CDR2 is FQNEAQ. CDR3 DNA: TGTGCCAGCAGCTTAGACCGGCAAGGAGCGGAGGAGCAGTACTTC. This sequence encodes CASSLDRQGAEEQYF.

This clonotype appeared a few times. The chain combines TRBV19 with TRBJ2-1; D perhaps matches TRBD1 (5 bases). The CDR3 is 12 amino acids. Germline lookup yields CDR1 LNHDA and CDR2 SQIVND (reference sequence). Trimming cost V 6 bases and J 9 bases, with 12 bases left between them. The CDR3 protein is CASRFYGAEQFF. CDR3 coding DNA: TGTGCCAGTAGGTTTTATGGGGCTGAGCAGTTCTTC.

Concerning this clonotype: At one end, the junction sequence differs from germline, possibly due to a read error. The rearrangement joins TRBV28 to TRBJ1-4, with 7 nucleotides matching TRBD1. Germline V gene data show CDR1 as MDHEN and CDR2 as SYDVKM. The CDR3 extends over 15 amino acids. The CDR3 is CASSKGTAGEEKMFF. Written as DNA, the CDR3 is TGTGCCAGCAGCAAAGGGACAGCCGGGGAAGAAAAAATGTTTTTT.

This clonotype was recorded a few times. The chain links TRBV20-1 to TRBJ1-5; D gene unclear. The CDR3 consists of 13 residues. Germline V lookup: CDR1 DFQATT, CDR2 SNEGSKA (reference sequence). The ends were cut back, 3 bases at V and 4 bases at J, with 10 bases in the middle. The DNA of the CDR3 is TGCAGTGCTAGGCTCGGGGTAAATCAGCCCCAGCATTTT. This encodes CSARLGVNQPQHF.

V is TRBV7-3 and J is TRBJ2-3; D is unresolved. V was trimmed by 5 bases and J by 0 bases, leaving 12 bases between them. The CDR3 has 15 residues. CDR1 and CDR2 from the germline V gene are SGHTA and FQGTGA. CDR3: CASSTDFMSTDTQYF. CDR3 DNA sequence: TGTGCCAGCAGCACCGACTTTATGAGCACAGATACGCAGTATTTT. Looking up the rest from reference TRBV7-3 and TRBJ2-3 gives the full variable domain: GAGVSQTPSNKVTEKGKYVELRCDPISGHTALYWYRQSLGQGPEFLIYFQGTGAADDSGLPNDRFFAVRPEGSVSTLKIQRTERGDSAVYLCASSTDFMSTDTQYFGPGTRLTVL.

The V gene is TRBV5-4, the J gene TRBJ2-6, with 7 bases matching TRBD1. V lost 4 bases and J lost 0; bases outside the gene matches: 10. From germline, CDR1 is SGHNT and CDR2 YYREEE (reference sequence). The CDR3 extends over 18 amino acids. The DNA for the CDR3 is TGTGCCAGCAGCCCCCTCGGGACAGCGAACTCTGGGGCCAACGTCCTGACTTTC. Translated: CASSPLGTANSGANVLTF.

The gene calls are TRBV7-3 and TRBJ2-7; D unclear. CDR3 size: 14 residues. V dropped 3 bases and J dropped 3 bases, with 12 bases sitting between them. In germline, CDR1 is SGHTA, CDR2 FQGTGA. CDR3 bases: TGTGCCAGCAGCTTTTTAGGCCCCCGCTACGAGCAGTACTTC. The encoded protein is CASSFLGPRYEQYF.

This clonotype was detected a few times. It may be a read error: a sequence one base away is much more abundant. This chain connects TRBV7-9 to TRBJ1-5; D is unclear. V was trimmed by 3 bases and J by 5 bases, leaving 5 bases between them. CDR1 is SEHNR and CDR2 is FQNEAQ in the germline V gene (reference sequence). The CDR3 has 12 residues. Written as DNA, the CDR3 is TGTGCCAGCAGCTTTGACGATCAGCCCCAGCATTTT. Translated: CASSFDDQPQHF.